Shown below are 30 T cell receptor beta chains from a single sample sequenced in a study of ipilimumab plus nivolumab after autologous stem cell transplantation. This table comes from immunoSEQ multiplex PCR, and its TCRdb copy is limited to in-frame clones, with some not included. The table includes 12,000 or so clones, 65% to 75% detected once. The sample here was PBMCs, taken in a trial of ipilimumab plus nivolumab as post-transplant consolidation. The receptor source for this set is a male donor with multiple myeloma.

The sample holds a few counts of this clone. V is TRBV6-1 and J is TRBJ1-5, with TRBD1 matching 7 bases. V was clipped by 11 bases and J by 0 bases; unmatched bases: 7. The germline V gene has CDR1 MNHNS and CDR2 SASEGT. There are 14 residues in the CDR3. The DNA of the CDR3 is TGTGCCGGAGGGGGCCTCTATAGCAATCAGCCCCAGCATTTT. Amino acids: CAGGGLYSNQPQHF.

V usage is TRBV20-1 and J usage is TRBJ1-2, with D hard to call. Germline CDR1 reads DFQATT; CDR2 reads SNEGSKA (reference sequence). V lost 5 bases and J 8 bases, leaving 6 bases between the germline ends. The CDR3 extends over 9 amino acids. In DNA form, the CDR3 reads TGCAGTGCTGCTTACGGCTACACCTTC. As protein: CSAAYGYTF.

The chain joins TRBV7-3 to TRBJ2-1; TRBD1 is a possible D gene (6 bases). CDR1 is SGHTA and CDR2 is FQGTGA in the germline V gene. The V and J ends lost 8 bases and 10 bases respectively, with 21 bases between them. The CDR3 spans 14 residues. CDR3 DNA: TGTGCCAGCGCCCAGGGGTCTTCGCTGAGGGAGCAGTTCTTC. Translated: CASAQGSSLREQFF.

This chain links TRBV6-5 with TRBJ1-2; D unresolved. Trimming took 2 bases from V and 7 from J, leaving 11 bases between them. The CDR3 totals 13 residues. Germline CDR1 reads MNHEY; CDR2 reads SVGAGI. CDR3 residues: CASSYSPEAGYTF. The CDR3 region has the DNA TGTGCCAGCAGTTACAGTCCTGAAGCTGGCTACACCTTC.

This clone was observed once. The rearrangement joins TRBV5-5 to TRBJ1-1; D not certain. Trimming removed 1 base at V and 6 bases at J, with 16 bases between. The CDR3 extends over 15 amino acids. The germline V gene has CDR1 SGHKS and CDR2 YYEKEE (reference sequence). CDR3 amino acids: CASSLMRVEKAEAFF. In DNA form, the CDR3 reads TGTGCCAGCAGCTTGATGCGGGTCGAGAAGGCTGAAGCTTTCTTT.

This chain links TRBV9 with TRBJ2-3; D gene ambiguous. This CDR3 spans 17 amino acids. Germline V gene lookup returns CDR1 SGDLS and CDR2 YYNGEE. Between the trimmed V and J ends, which lost 0 bases and 5 bases, there was a span of 19 bases. CDR3 nucleotide sequence: TGTGCCAGCAGCGTAGGGGGTGGGCAGAGCTCGAGAGATACGCAGTATTTT. Residues: CASSVGGGQSSRDTQYF.

As for this clone: One end of the junction does not line up with germline, which may come from a read error. The chain has TRBV5-1 and TRBJ1-3; D unresolved. Germline V gene data show CDR1 as SGHRS and CDR2 as YFSETQ. The length of the CDR3 is 15 residues. DNA for the CDR3: TGCGCCAACAGCTTGACGGGGTTAGTTGGAGACACCATATATTTT. Its translation: CANSLTGLVGDTIYF.

The V call is TRBV14, the J call TRBJ1-1, with D tentatively TRBD1 (5 bases). Germline V lookup: CDR1 SGHDN, CDR2 FVKESK. The CDR3 is 16 residues long. The ends were cut back, 4 bases at V and 2 bases at J, with 17 bases in the middle. This CDR3 reads CASSPQTEFSNTEAFF. The CDR3 DNA reads TGTGCCAGCAGCCCTCAGACAGAATTTTCTAACACTGAAGCTTTCTTT.

CDR3 sequence reads: CAWSPGQLADTQYF. In nucleotides, the CDR3 is TGTGCCTGGAGCCCCGGCCAACTGGCGGATACGCAGTATTTT. This chain uses TRBV30 with TRBJ2-3; D not resolved. The CDR3 has 14 amino acids. Trimming pared 3 bases from V and 6 bases from J, leaving 16 bases between. Germline values: CDR1 GTSNPN, CDR2 SVGIG (reference sequence). The complete variable domain, with remaining parts taken from reference TRBV30 and TRBJ2-3, reads SQTIHQWPATLVQPVGSPLSLECTVEGTSNPNLYWYRQAAGRGLQLLFYSVGIGQISSEVPQNLSASRPQDRQFILSSKKLLLSDSGFYLCAWSPGQLADTQYFGPGTRLTVL.

This clone was recorded only once. The chain joins TRBV5-6 to TRBJ2-7, with TRBD2 identical over 15 bases. Per the germline V gene, CDR1 is SGHDT and CDR2 is YYEEEE. The CDR3 length is 16 residues. Trimming cost V 4 bases and J 4 bases; bases outside gene matches: 6. DNA of the CDR3: TGTGCCAGCAGCGGAGGGACTAGCGGGGGGATTTACGAGCAGTACTTC. Its translation is CASSGGTSGGIYEQYF.

This clone has a handful of counts. The CDR3 nucleotides read TGTGCCTCTGGGCAGTCGCGCAATCAGCCCCAGCATTTT. It is translated as CASGQSRNQPQHF. The chain carries TRBV6-5 and TRBJ1-5; D is unresolved. V was trimmed by 11 bases and J by 2 bases, leaving 13 bases between them. The CDR3 spans 13 residues. Germline CDR1 reads MNHEY; CDR2 reads SVGAGI.

This rearrangement joins TRBV7-8 to TRBJ2-5; TRBD2 might be the D (7 bases). CDR1 is SGHVS, CDR2 FQNEAQ, per germline. Deletions cut 0 bases from V and 4 bases from J, with 24 bases between. The CDR3 totals 19 residues. Here the CDR3 reads CASSLAGRGRGLRGETQYF. Here the CDR3 DNA reads TGTGCCAGCAGCTTAGCAGGGAGGGGGAGGGGCTTGCGAGGAGAGACCCAGTACTTC.

CDR3 amino acids: CASSKSGAGSASPLHF. CDR3 nucleotide sequence: TGTGCCAGCAGCAAATCGGGTGCAGGGAGCGCTTCACCCCTCCACTTT. The chain joins TRBV11-2 to TRBJ1-6; D is possibly TRBD1 (5 bases). The germline V and J ends were trimmed by 5 bases and 9 bases, with 20 bases remaining between them. The CDR3 spans 16 residues. The germline gives CDR1 SGHAT, CDR2 FQNNGV.

The sample holds one count of this clone. The chain recombines TRBV18 with TRBJ1-5, with no clear D. The germline CDR1 and CDR2 sequences are KGHSH and LQKENI. V lost 2 bases, J lost 3 bases, and 5 bases lay in between. This CDR3 region has 13 residues. DNA of the CDR3: TGTGCCAGCTCACCAGCAGACAATCAGCCCCAGCATTTT. Translation: CASSPADNQPQHF.

This clone qualifies as large. This rearrangement joins TRBV2 to TRBJ1-2; D remains ambiguous. Germline assignment: CDR1 SNHLY and CDR2 FYNNEI. Trimming took off 1 base at V and 6 bases at J, with 6 bases between the two ends. The length of the CDR3 is 12 residues. Written as DNA, the CDR3 is TGTGCCAGCAGTGAAGGGCTACATGGCTACACCTTC. Protein sequence: CASSEGLHGYTF.

The rearrangement uses TRBV6-1 and TRBJ2-7, with TRBD2 as a possible D gene (5 bases). The CDR3 has 14 amino acids. The V end lost 6 bases, the J end lost 1 base, and 13 bases lay between the germline ends. Germline-derived CDR1 and CDR2 are MNHNS and SASEGT. CDR3 region: CASRASGKSYEQYF. Here the CDR3 DNA reads TGTGCCAGCAGGGCCTCCGGGAAATCCTACGAGCAGTACTTC.

The V call is TRBV6-5, the J call TRBJ1-3, with no clear D. Germline-derived CDR1 and CDR2 are MNHEY and SVGAGI. The CDR3 has 15 residues. The V end was cut by 2 bases, the J end by 4 bases, with 12 bases between. The CDR3 coding sequence is TGTGCCAGCAGTTACGACCGGGAAGCAGGAAACACCATATATTTT. Translation gives CASSYDREAGNTIYF.

This sequence joins TRBV14 and TRBJ1-6; no clear D. Trimming left V 1 base short and J 7 bases short, with 11 bases between. This CDR3 is 15 amino acids long. Germline CDR1 is SGHDN and CDR2 is FVKESK. The CDR3 nucleotides are TGTGCCAGCAGCCAAGCAACTACTCAAAATTCACCCCTCCACTTT. This translates into CASSQATTQNSPLHF. Supplemented by reference TRBV14 and TRBJ1-6, the full variable domain reads EAGVTQFPSHSVIEKGQTVTLRCDPISGHDNLYWYRRVMGKEIKFLLHFVKESKQDESGMPNNRFLAERTGGTYSTLKVQPAELEDSGVYFCASSQATTQNSPLHFGNGTRLTVT.

V is TRBV7-9 and J is TRBJ2-3; D possibly corresponds to TRBD2 (7 bases). The CDR3 extends over 15 amino acids. V lost 5 bases and J lost 6, with 18 bases in between. CDR1 and CDR2 from the germline V gene are SEHNR and FQNEAQ (reference sequence). CDR3 in DNA: TGTGCCAGCAGCCTATTAGGGGGGGCTGAGGATACGCAGTATTTT. Protein: CASSLLGGAEDTQYF.

CDR3 bases: TGTGCCAGCAGGACAAACAGGGTAGGGCAGCCCCAGCATTTT. It encodes CASRTNRVGQPQHF. The chain has TRBV6-6 and TRBJ1-5, with a tentative D call TRBD1 (6 bases). The CDR3 has 14 amino acids. The germline CDR1 and CDR2 sequences are MNHNY and SVGAGI (reference sequence). V was shortened by 6 bases and J by 7 bases, with 16 bases between the two germline ends.

This clone has only a few counts. The chain combines TRBV18 with TRBJ1-5; D perhaps matches TRBD1 (5 bases). Germline CDR1 is KGHSH and CDR2 is LQKENI. V lost 3 bases, J lost 3 bases, and 12 bases lay in between. CDR3 length: 15 residues. The CDR3 DNA reads as TGTGCCAGCTCACCTTCCGGGGGAATCAATCAGCCCCAGCATTTT. Translating gives CASSPSGGINQPQHF.

This clone has just a few counts. The V and J genes are TRBV27 and TRBJ2-2, with D possibly matching TRBD2 (7 bases). The CDR3 sequence is 16 residues long. Trimming cost V 5 bases and J 3 bases, with 16 bases left between them. The germline CDR1 and CDR2 sequences are MNHEY and SMNVEV (reference sequence). CDR3 in DNA: TGTGCCAGCAGTAGCCCGGGGGGCGCGGACACCGGGGAGCTGTTTTTT. Translation: CASSSPGGADTGELFF.

The rearrangement joins TRBV28 to TRBJ2-2; D possibly corresponds to TRBD2 (7 bases). CDR3 length: 15 amino acids. V was cut by 2 bases and J by 4 bases, with 11 bases left in between. Germline V lookup: CDR1 MDHEN, CDR2 SYDVKM. CDR3 region: CASSLAGASTGELFF. The CDR3, as DNA: TGTGCCAGCAGTTTAGCGGGGGCGAGCACCGGGGAGCTGTTTTTT.

This sequence joins TRBV11-2 and TRBJ1-6; D not resolved. The CDR3 has 17 amino acids. Germline-derived CDR1 and CDR2 are SGHAT and FQNNGV. The germline V and J ends were trimmed by 0 bases and 3 bases, with 12 bases remaining between them. In DNA form, the CDR3 reads TGTGCCAGCAGCTTAGATCGTGGCAGGAGCTATAATTCACCCCTCCACTTT. Translating gives CASSLDRGRSYNSPLHF.

This rearrangement joins TRBV11-2 to TRBJ2-5; no clear D. V lost 7 bases to trimming and J lost 0 bases, with 12 bases between them. The CDR3 loop spans 14 amino acids. Germline assignment: CDR1 SGHAT and CDR2 FQNNGV. The CDR3 region is CASNRLSYQETQYF. The CDR3 DNA reads as TGTGCCAGCAATCGATTAAGTTACCAAGAGACCCAGTACTTC.

The genes are TRBV19 and TRBJ1-2; 9 positions match TRBD1. The junction had 13 bases not matched to a gene; V was cut back by 6 bases and J by 2 bases. The CDR3 length is 17 residues. Germline CDR1 reads LNHDA; CDR2 reads SQIVND (reference sequence). The CDR3 loop is CASRPMHSGTGNYGYTF. The CDR3 DNA follows: TGTGCCAGTAGACCAATGCACTCCGGGACAGGGAACTATGGCTACACCTTC.

The CDR3 DNA reads TGTGCCTTACGGGACAGGGGACCGAGAAACACCATATATTTT. Amino acids: CALRDRGPRNTIYF. This chain uses TRBV30 with TRBJ1-3, with 10 nucleotides matching TRBD1. V dropped 7 bases and J dropped 5; count of bases not matched to a gene: 8. In germline, CDR1 is GTSNPN, CDR2 SVGIG (reference sequence). The CDR3 runs to 14 residues.

In this sample, this clone is medium-sized. The rearrangement joins TRBV10-3 to TRBJ2-7; D may be TRBD1 (6 bases). Germline values: CDR1 ENHRY, CDR2 SYGVKD. With 4 bases removed from V and 0 bases from J, the gap between germline ends came to 16 bases. The CDR3 has 16 amino acids. The CDR3 DNA follows: TGTGCCATCAGTGGAAACGACAGGTCCCCCTCCTACGAGCAGTACTTC. Amino acids: CAISGNDRSPSYEQYF.

The V gene is TRBV10-3, the J gene TRBJ2-3; no reliable D call. Germline values: CDR1 ENHRY, CDR2 SYGVKD. The CDR3 totals 12 residues. The V gene lost 2 bases and the J gene lost 9 bases, with 9 bases spanning the gap. The CDR3 protein is CAISEGQETQYF. The CDR3 DNA sequence: TGTGCCATCAGTGAGGGGCAGGAGACGCAGTATTTT.

The rearrangement joins TRBV6-1 to TRBJ2-3; D is undetermined. V was clipped by 1 base and J by 11 bases, with 10 bases between them. Germline lookup yields CDR1 MNHNS and CDR2 SASEGT. The CDR3 has 12 amino acids. The CDR3 reads CASSEEGMQQYF. Here the CDR3 DNA reads TGTGCCAGCAGTGAAGAGGGAATGCAGCAGTATTTT.